This T cell receptor (beta chain) was identified in a study of blood T cell repertoires in COVID-19. Across the study: The United States, Italy and Spain supplied acute and convalescent COVID-19 samples. PBMCs, B-cell-depleted T cells, or T cells provided the cDNA or gDNA that made up the material.

Per the original data handling: Reference gene primer amplification gave nucleated cell count estimates. The assay was immunoSEQ multiplex PCR, and TCRdb's table has in-frame clones only and misses some. Clone size and the V and J calls come from that table; the DNA yielded D and trimming. The sample has over 10,000 clones, around 74% seen once. The CDR3 runs to 16 residues. Germline V gives CDR1 SGHRS, CDR2 YFSETQ. Trimming removed 4 bases from V and 3 bases from J; junction bases left unmatched: 5. This TCR came from a woman older than 75 with acute or convalescent COVID-19. This sequence joins TRBV5-1 and TRBJ1-5, with 12 bases identical to TRBD1. Sample: peripheral blood. In DNA, the CDR3 is TGCGCCAGCAGCCTAGGGACAGGGGGCTCCAATCAGCCCCAGCATTTT. It encodes CASSLGTGGSNQPQHF.